Listed below are T cell receptor beta chains from one sample, sequenced in a study of OX40 agonist ivuxolimab in advanced cancers. Clones were sequenced by immunoSEQ multiplex PCR, and TCRdb holds only the in-frame ones, with some missing. In the table there are approximately 35,000 clones, about three quarters of which are singletons. Source: CD4+ or CD8+ T cells sorted from blood, taken in a trial of the OX40 agonist ivuxolimab. The origin of the receptors is an adult with an advanced solid tumor such as melanoma, head and neck, liver or kidney cancer. The conserved cysteine and the conserved F or W are not part of the CDR3 here.

V: TRBV6-6; CDR3: ASSYSVSAAQH
V: TRBV6-1; CDR3: ASRATGSGYYEQY
V: TRBV5-1; CDR3: ASSRMGSSYEQY
V: TRBV6-1; CDR3: ASRRAGEQY
V: TRBV2; CDR3: ASSQGAGNTIY
V: TRBV5-1; CDR3: ASSLGGTGSYNEQF
V: TRBV10-2; CDR3: ASSQGQYNQPQH
V: TRBV9; CDR3: ASSVGGGGEQY
V: TRBV11-2; CDR3: ASSPRYEQY
V: TRBV5-1; CDR3: ASSLGQGLGGYT
V: TRBV5-1; CDR3: ASLAGGPGNEQF
V: TRBV7-9; CDR3: ASSLPSLTQY
V: TRBV27; CDR3: ASSPGTYGNTIY
V: TRBV10-2; CDR3: ASSIRGLGEKLF
V: TRBV10-2; CDR3: ASSSKGTMNTEAF
V: TRBV27; CDR3: ASSLVAGQTETQY
V: TRBV14; CDR3: ASSREENTEAF
V: TRBV5-1; CDR3: ASSRSDQEKLF
V: TRBV4-2; CDR3: ASSQEPRGGAGGGETQY
V: TRBV5-4; CDR3: ASRISRGGSSYEQY
V: TRBV7-9; CDR3: ASSPRGRGEKLF
V: TRBV6-1; CDR3: ASRQGAHQPQH
V: TRBV27; CDR3: ASSGTGARDRELF
V: TRBV6-5; CDR3: AIRGAGTNYGYT
V: TRBV5-6; CDR3: ASSRSGNTIY
V: TRBV11-2; CDR3: ASSLDHREPQH
V: TRBV28; CDR3: ASTTAANTEAF
V: TRBV13; CDR3: ASSSRTVGETQY
V: TRBV5-6; CDR3: ASSRTGGLYEQY
V: TRBV19; CDR3: ASSPYGALSISGNTIY
V: TRBV18; CDR3: ASSPQGRDEKLF
V: TRBV5-6; CDR3: ASSMPPEEKLF
V: TRBV18; CDR3: ASSPPGQVFGYT
V: TRBV18; CDR3: ASSPDRNTGELF
V: TRBV5-5; CDR3: ASSLGMGVRGF
V: TRBV6-6; CDR3: ASISHEGEKLF
V: TRBV2; CDR3: ASSHRDSNQPQH
V: TRBV5-1; CDR3: ASSLGGTGDYGYT
V: TRBV14; CDR3: ASSLTETGRAF
V: TRBV19; CDR3: ASTRGRTYGYT
V: TRBV5-1; CDR3: ASRPMDSGNTIY
V: TRBV9; CDR3: ASSVEGQGLSPLH
V: TRBV4-2; CDR3: ASSQGGGMNSPLH